This record covers a single T cell receptor (beta chain). Its antigen is not known. The data are from a study of naive and memory T cell subsets. Study-wide results and limits: Over 95% of naive TCR sequences appeared only once after error correction, unlike memory subsets.

Both TRBC1 and TRBC2 were covered by a beta constant-region primer of two equimolar oligonucleotides. Each CDR3 protein gets one entry after TCRdb re-called the UMI-ligation and nested PCR reads with MiXCR. The sample yields about 150,000 distinct CDR3 sequences, about a sixth seen once. The CDR3 contains 13 residues. Germline assignment: CDR1 SQVTM and CDR2 ANQGSEA. V was clipped by 8 bases and J by 1 base; unmatched bases: 7. The chain couples TRBV29-1 to TRBJ2-5; 7 bases are shared with TRBD1. This sequence was found in a human donor in good health. Sequences were obtained from naive CD4+ T cells from blood. The CDR3 sequence is CSFLWTGQETQYF. The CDR3 nucleotides read TGCAGCTTTCTATGGACAGGCCAAGAGACCCAGTACTTC.